The clone carrying this TCR beta chain was seen ten or more times. Antigen specificity is unknown. For CDR3 and TCR beta VDJ profiling, genomic DNA was the template used. TCRdb re-called the reads with MiXCR, one entry per CDR3 protein. This table has 100,000 to 130,000 distinct CDR3 sequences, around 49% appearing once. This sample stems from a study of CD8+CD57+ T cells in acquired aplastic anemia. General study results and limits: Simpson's diversity of CD8+ cells was not significantly different in patients compared with controls.

The clonotype comes from a human donor in good health, serving as a control. The specimen sequenced was sorted CD4+, CD8+, or CD8+CD57+ T cells (not recorded which) from PBMCs.

The CDR3 here is CASSYRTKAFF. CDR3 nucleotides: TGTGCCAGCAGCTACAGGACCAAAGCTTTCTTT. The rearrangement links TRBV7-2 to TRBJ1-1; D may be TRBD1 (5 bases). V was clipped by 4 bases and J by 9 bases, with 9 bases between them. The CDR3 runs 11 residues. The germline gives CDR1 SGHTA, CDR2 FQGNSA.